The 28 T cell receptor beta chains listed next were all sequenced from one sample in a study of T-cell memory formation after mild COVID-19. TCRdb ran MiXCR on the 5' RACE reads and lists one entry per CDR3 protein. The data contain approximately 500,000 distinct CDR3 sequences, nearly 25% of them seen just once; the ten biggest clones take up around 13%. Sequenced material: PBMCs or a T cell subset sorted from them (not recorded which). These receptors came from an adult woman who had mild COVID-19 (a few samples of this study predate the infection). Cell type and time point are not known.

V is TRBV29-1 and J is TRBJ2-3; D remains ambiguous. The length of the CDR3 is 14 residues. With 7 bases removed from V and 4 bases from J, the gap between germline ends came to 18 bases. Per the germline V gene, CDR1 is SQVTM and CDR2 is ANQGSEA. The CDR3 DNA reads TGCAGCGCCATCCGGGCCCATGGGGCAGATACGCAGTATTTT. Its translation is CSAIRAHGADTQYF.

Ten or more counts support this clonotype. The rearrangement uses TRBV7-9 and TRBJ2-2; D uncertain. This CDR3 spans 12 amino acids. Germline values: CDR1 SEHNR, CDR2 FQNEAQ (reference sequence). The V and J ends lost 3 bases and 6 bases respectively, with 5 bases between them. CDR3 loop: CASSFLSGELFF. In DNA, the CDR3 is TGTGCCAGCAGCTTCCTCTCCGGGGAGCTGTTTTTT.

There are a few counts of this clonotype. This chain links TRBV6-6 with TRBJ2-7; possibly TRBD2 for D (7 bases). Germline loops: CDR1 MNHNY, CDR2 SVGAGI (reference sequence). The CDR3 is 14 residues long. Trimming left V 5 bases short and J 3 bases short, with 14 bases between. Written as DNA, the CDR3 is TGTGCCAGCAGTACCTGGAGGGGGGGCTACGAGCAGTACTTC. Its translation: CASSTWRGGYEQYF.

The chain uses TRBV11-2 and TRBJ1-2; 7 bases map to TRBD1. There are 13 residues in the CDR3. The germline CDR1 and CDR2 sequences are SGHAT and FQNNGV. The trim removed 5 bases at V and 9 bases at J, leaving 9 bases unmatched. The CDR3 here is CASSAQGTHRYTF. The CDR3 region has the DNA TGTGCCAGCAGCGCACAGGGGACCCATCGCTACACCTTC. Using reference TRBV11-2 and TRBJ1-2 for the parts outside the CDR3, the full variable domain is EAGVAQSPRYKIIEKRQSVAFWCNPISGHATLYWYQQILGQGPKLLIQFQNNGVVDDSQLPKDRFSAERLKGVDSTLKIQPAKLEDSAVYLCASSAQGTHRYTFGSGTRLTVV.

This clonotype has just a few counts. This chain joins TRBV5-1 and TRBJ2-1, with unresolved D. Per the germline V gene, CDR1 is SGHRS and CDR2 is YFSETQ. There are 13 residues in the CDR3. V was clipped by 4 bases and J by 5 bases, with 10 bases between them. CDR3 sequence reads: CASSVPLNNEQFF. CDR3 DNA sequence: TGCGCCAGCAGCGTGCCCCTGAACAATGAGCAGTTCTTC.

V usage is TRBV6-2 or TRBV6-3 and J usage is TRBJ2-7; D may be TRBD1 or TRBD2 (5 bases each). CDR3 length: 13 residues. Germline CDR1 MNHEY, CDR2 SVGEGT. Deletions cut 6 bases from V and 7 bases from J, with 16 bases between. The CDR3 region is CASREPGRREQYF. CDR3 DNA: TGTGCCAGCAGAGAACCGGGACGTAGGGAGCAGTACTTC.

About this clonotype itself: Its ends do not fully match the called genes, so a read error is possible. For the CDR3, the DNA is TGTGCCAGCAGCCTAAAGGGTACAGGGAGTATAGGATATGGCTACACATTC. It is translated as CASSLKGTGSIGYGYTF. This sequence joins TRBV7-9 and TRBJ1-2; D perhaps matches TRBD1 (6 bases). Germline CDR1 SEHNR, CDR2 FQNEAQ (reference sequence). This CDR3 has 17 amino acids.

This clonotype came up a few times. V is TRBV7-2 and J is TRBJ1-2; unclear D gene. The CDR3 runs 13 residues. Germline V gene sequence: CDR1 SGHTA, CDR2 FQGNSA. The V end was cut by 4 bases, the J end by 4 bases, with 10 bases between. The CDR3 here is CASSSVPSYGYTF. CDR3 nucleotides: TGTGCCAGCAGCTCTGTCCCCTCCTATGGCTACACCTTC.

This clonotype was counted between two and nine times. This sequence joins TRBV5-1 and TRBJ1-3; 7 bases agree with TRBD1. Per germline, CDR1 SGHRS and CDR2 YFSETQ. V shed 0 bases, J shed 0 bases, and the junction held 6 bases outside the gene matches. The CDR3 sequence is 17 residues long. The CDR3: CASSLEGQLNSGNTIYF. The DNA of the CDR3 is TGCGCCAGCAGCTTGGAGGGACAGCTAAACTCTGGAAACACCATATATTTT.

The chain carries TRBV7-9 and TRBJ1-1; D gene uncertain. The CDR3 length is 15 residues. In germline, CDR1 is SEHNR, CDR2 FQNEAQ (reference sequence). V shed 4 bases and J shed 3 bases, with 15 bases lying between them. The CDR3 region is CASSSSGVPYTEAFF. CDR3 bases: TGTGCCAGCAGCTCCTCGGGCGTCCCGTACACTGAAGCTTTCTTT.

The genes are TRBV25-1 and TRBJ2-3; weak D call: TRBD1 (5 bases). Germline V gene lookup returns CDR1 MGHDK and CDR2 SYGVNS. Trimming left V 3 bases short and J 4 bases short, with 14 bases between. The CDR3 has 15 residues. As DNA, the CDR3 is TGTGCCAGCAGTGATCACAGAAGGGGCGCAGATACGCAGTATTTT. Translated: CASSDHRRGADTQYF.

The chain is built from TRBV11-3 and TRBJ2-5; D uncertain. Trimming removed 5 bases at V and 1 base at J, with 11 bases between. CDR1 and CDR2 (germline): SGHNT, YENEEA. The CDR3 spans 14 residues. In DNA, the CDR3 is TGTGCCAGCAGCCAAGGACCCGTCCAAGAGACCCAGTACTTC. Its protein product is CASSQGPVQETQYF.

This chain joins TRBV24-1 and TRBJ1-1, with D perhaps TRBD1 (6 bases). Germline CDR1 is KGHDR and CDR2 is SFDVKD. Trimming left V 4 bases short and J 8 bases short, with 13 bases between. The CDR3 consists of 13 residues. In DNA form, the CDR3 reads TGTGCCACCAGTGACTTGACAGGCCGGGAAGCTTTCTTT. It encodes CATSDLTGREAFF.

The V gene is TRBV6-5, the J gene TRBJ1-1, with 10 nucleotides matching TRBD1. The CDR3 consists of 15 residues. Germline CDR1 reads MNHEY; CDR2 reads SVGAGI. J gave up 4 bases and V 4 bases, and 6 bases lay outside the gene matches. The CDR3 nucleotides read TGTGCCAGCAGTTCGCGACAGGGGGCGAGCACTGAAGCTTTCTTT. Translating gives CASSSRQGASTEAFF.

The table lists this clonotype with a few counts. The chain is built from TRBV7-9 and TRBJ2-3; D might be TRBD2 (5 bases). The germline gives CDR1 SEHNR, CDR2 FQNEAQ (reference sequence). Trimming took off 7 bases at V and 0 bases at J, with 8 bases between the two ends. The length of the CDR3 is 13 residues. CDR3 DNA sequence: TGTGCCAGCATTCGCGGGAGCACAGATACGCAGTATTTT. This sequence encodes CASIRGSTDTQYF.

This clonotype has only a few counts. This chain connects TRBV6-5 to TRBJ2-7, with a weak D call TRBD1 (6 bases). With 7 bases removed from V and 0 bases from J, the gap between germline ends came to 10 bases. The CDR3 has 13 amino acids. From germline, CDR1 is MNHEY and CDR2 SVGAGI. CDR3 bases: TGTGCCAGCACCAGACAGGACTCCTACGAGCAGTACTTC. Amino acid sequence: CASTRQDSYEQYF.

V is TRBV12-3 or TRBV12-4 and J is TRBJ2-3; TRBD2 agrees at 11 bases. With 6 bases clipped from V and 2 bases from J, the junction kept 7 bases outside the gene matches. The CDR3 loop spans 16 amino acids. The CDR3 DNA sequence: TGTGCCAGCAGGGTAGCGGGGGGGCCTTCCACAGATACGCAGTATTTT. Residues: CASRVAGGPSTDTQYF.

The V call is TRBV24-1, the J call TRBJ1-1; D gene uncertain. Trimming stripped 7 bases from V and 1 base from J, with 12 bases between. Germline CDR1 reads KGHDR; CDR2 reads SFDVKD. This CDR3 contains 14 residues. The CDR3 nucleotides are TGTGCCACCAGATTGGGATTGAAGAACACTGAAGCTTTCTTT. Translation: CATRLGLKNTEAFF.

This clonotype was seen a few times. This CDR3 reads CASSFGGIGGETQYF. The CDR3 bases are TGTGCCAGCAGCTTCGGCGGGATTGGTGGAGAGACCCAGTACTTC. V is TRBV7-9 and J is TRBJ2-5, with D perhaps matching TRBD2 (6 bases). Germline V gene sequence: CDR1 SEHNR, CDR2 FQNEAQ (reference sequence). This CDR3 has 15 residues. V was cut by 3 bases and J by 4 bases, with 15 bases left in between.

There are a few counts of this clonotype. The chain is built from TRBV7-6 and TRBJ1-3; TRBD1 aligns across 7 bases. This CDR3 is built from 16 residues. With V trimmed by 1 base and J by 2 bases, 5 bases remained unmatched. Looked up from germline, CDR1 is SGHVS and CDR2 is FNYEAQ. Here the CDR3 DNA reads TGTGCCAGCAGCTTAGAGGGACAGTTTGCTGGAAACACCATATATTTT. This codes for CASSLEGQFAGNTIYF.

The chain has TRBV2 and TRBJ2-2; TRBD2 matches 14 bases. V trimming: 4 bases; J trimming: 4 bases; junction bases outside the gene matches: 2. This CDR3 region has 16 residues. Germline V gives CDR1 SNHLY, CDR2 FYNNEI. CDR3 sequence (DNA): TGTGCCAGCAGTGGGGGACTAGCGGGGGCCACCGGGGAGCTGTTTTTT. Its protein product is CASSGGLAGATGELFF.

This clonotype appeared many times. This chain connects TRBV20-1 to TRBJ1-1; D gene ambiguous. CDR1 is DFQATT and CDR2 is SNEGSKA in the germline V gene (reference sequence). V lost 6 bases and J lost 0, with 14 bases in between. The CDR3 contains 14 residues. The CDR3 bases are TGCAGTGCAAAGGACGGCTCCATGAACACTGAAGCTTTCTTT. This translates into CSAKDGSMNTEAFF.

This sequence joins TRBV12-3 or TRBV12-4 and TRBJ2-1; D unclear. Trimming pared 5 bases from V and 9 bases from J, leaving 11 bases between. The CDR3 length is 12 residues. CDR3 DNA: TGTGCCAGCAGTCCAGGCTTCGGTGAGCAGTTCTTC. Its protein product is CASSPGFGEQFF.

The table lists this clonotype with a few counts. This chain links TRBV7-6 with TRBJ2-5, with D possibly TRBD1 on 5 matching bases. The CDR3 spans 17 residues. V was clipped by 1 base and J by 3 bases, with 18 bases between them. Germline V CDR1 and CDR2: SGHVS, FNYEAQ. In DNA, the CDR3 is TGTGCCAGCAGCTTAGTCGCTCGCAGGGAAGGAGAAGAGACCCAGTACTTC. Protein: CASSLVARREGEETQYF. Filled out from reference TRBV7-6 and TRBJ2-5, the complete variable domain reads GAGVSQSPRYKVTKRGQDVALRCDPISGHVSLYWYRQALGQGPEFLTYFNYEAQQDKSGLPNDRFSAERPEGSISTLTIQRTEQRDSAMYRCASSLVARREGEETQYFGPGTRLLVL.

The genes are TRBV7-8 and TRBJ2-2, with D perhaps matching TRBD2 (6 bases). Germline V gene data show CDR1 as SGHVS and CDR2 as FQNEAQ. The CDR3 has 15 amino acids. V was shortened by 1 base and J by 3 bases, with 9 bases between the two germline ends. CDR3 in amino acids: CASSLVEGDTGELFF. The DNA for the CDR3 is TGTGCCAGCAGCTTAGTGGAGGGAGACACCGGGGAGCTGTTTTTT. Full variable domain (missing parts from reference TRBV7-8 and TRBJ2-2): GAGVSQSPRYKVAKRGQDVALRCDPISGHVSLFWYQQALGQGPEFLTYFQNEAQLDKSGLPSDRFFAERPEGSVSTLKIQRTQQEDSAVYLCASSLVEGDTGELFFGEGSRLTVL.

The sample holds a few counts of this clonotype. CDR3 DNA sequence: TGTGCCAGCACCGCCGGGGTAGCGGGGGGAGGCGGGGAGCTGTTTTTT. Its translation is CASTAGVAGGGGELFF. The V call is TRBV6-5, the J call TRBJ2-2; 10 bases agree with TRBD2. Trimming cost V 7 bases and J 7 bases; bases outside gene matches: 12. The CDR3 has 16 residues. From germline, CDR1 is MNHEY and CDR2 SVGAGI.

The J gene is TRBJ2-7, the V gene TRBV24-1; TRBD1 or TRBD2 may be the D gene (5 bases each). Trimming left V 4 bases short and J 2 bases short, with 8 bases between. The CDR3 sequence is 13 residues long. CDR1 is KGHDR, CDR2 SFDVKD, per germline. DNA for the CDR3: TGTGCCACCAGTGAGGGGGTCCCCTACGAGCAGTACTTC. Its translation: CATSEGVPYEQYF.

This chain connects TRBV18 to TRBJ2-1, with D unclear. This CDR3 is 12 amino acids long. CDR1 and CDR2 (germline): KGHSH, LQKENI. V was trimmed by 7 bases and J by 8 bases, leaving 12 bases between them. CDR3 region: CASFTTPHEQFF. The DNA of the CDR3 is TGTGCCAGCTTCACTACCCCCCATGAGCAGTTCTTC.